This T cell receptor (beta chain) was obtained from a study of metastatic and nonmetastatic thyroid tumors. Study at large: Repertoires were compared across blood and tumor or nodule tissue from malignant and benign thyroid patients.

This clone occurred a few times. Its antigen remains unidentified. Study conclusions and caveats: Significantly higher TCR beta diversity was reportedly seen in malignant thyroid tumors than benign nodules, in blood and tumor.

Nobody among the patients had been given any treatment before thyroid surgery. TCRdb reprocessed the PCR reads using MiXCR. The data show around 22,000 clones, approximately 11% seen once. The clonotype comes from a female donor with papillary thyroid cancer or a benign thyroid nodule (not recorded which). Some clones in this sample may be carry-over from other donors' samples. The sample was blood.

The CDR3 sequence: CASRASGKVYEQYF. The CDR3 nucleotides are TGTGCCAGCAGGGCATCAGGGAAGGTCTACGAGCAGTACTTC. The V and J genes are TRBV27 and TRBJ2-7, with D possibly matching TRBD1 (5 bases). Germline V gene data show CDR1 as MNHEY and CDR2 as SMNVEV (reference sequence). The CDR3 totals 14 residues. Trimming stripped 6 bases from V and 3 bases from J, with 15 bases between.